The 28 T cell receptor beta chains presented below share a single source sample, sequenced in a study of blood T cells in healthy people across ages. Together with a sample-barcoded 5' primer, a J-beta primer mix was included in a second PCR lasting roughly 6 to 12 cycles. From the 5' RACE reads, TCRdb called clonotypes with MiXCR, one entry per CDR3 protein. The sample yields 600,000 to 900,000 distinct CDR3 sequences, roughly 25% seen once. This sample was also put to use in a study of T cells of mothers and their children.

The specimen sequenced was blood. The receptor set was obtained from a boy younger than 18 in good health.

This sequence joins TRBV20-1 and TRBJ2-1, with D perhaps matching TRBD2 (6 bases). V gave up 5 bases and J gave up 1 base, with 9 bases separating them. The CDR3 is made up of 13 amino acids. Germline loops: CDR1 DFQATT, CDR2 SNEGSKA (reference sequence). The CDR3 spells CSAAGTSYNEQFF. The CDR3 coding sequence is TGCAGTGCTGCTGGGACTTCCTACAATGAGCAGTTCTTC.

This clonotype was recorded at least ten times. J is TRBJ2-4 and V is TRBV20-1; 8 bases fit TRBD2. Looked up from germline, CDR1 is DFQATT and CDR2 is SNEGSKA (reference sequence). With V trimmed by 3 bases and J by 6 bases, 1 base remained unmatched. The CDR3 consists of 12 residues. The CDR3 DNA is TGCAGTGCTAGTAGCGGGGCAAACATTCAGTACTTC. This translates into CSASSGANIQYF.

This chain joins TRBV30 and TRBJ2-1, with a weak D call TRBD1 (5 bases). Germline CDR1 and CDR2: GTSNPN and SVGIG (reference sequence). This CDR3 is built from 16 residues. Trimming left V 0 bases short and J 11 bases short, with 23 bases between. The CDR3 sequence: CAWSVPTLAGPTKQFF. CDR3 nucleotide sequence: TGTGCCTGGAGTGTACCCACCCTGGCAGGGCCCACGAAGCAGTTCTTC.

This clonotype was detected only a few times. CDR3 coding DNA: TGTGCCAGCAGTTACTCGGGAGGGACGAGGACCTACGAGCAGTACTTC. It encodes CASSYSGGTRTYEQYF. The chain employs TRBV6-5 and TRBJ2-7, with 7 positions matching TRBD2. Germline loops: CDR1 MNHEY, CDR2 SVGAGI. The CDR3 has 16 amino acids. V lost 0 bases to trimming and J lost 2 bases; unmatched junction nucleotides: 7.

J is TRBJ2-1 and V is TRBV6-1; 7 bases agree with TRBD2. This CDR3 has 19 amino acids. Unmatched junction bases numbered 18, after V lost 7 bases and J lost 0 bases. Per the germline V gene, CDR1 is MNHNS and CDR2 is SASEGT. CDR3 protein: CASKLTRGTPHSSYNEQFF. Here the CDR3 DNA reads TGTGCCAGCAAATTAACGCGGGGGACCCCACATAGCTCCTACAATGAGCAGTTCTTC.

The rearrangement joins TRBV3-1 to TRBJ2-5; D tentatively reads TRBD1 or TRBD2 (5 bases each). The J call may not be correct, given that the DNA end is closer to TRBJ2-7. The CDR3 length is 15 residues. From germline, CDR1 is LGHDT and CDR2 YNNKEL (reference sequence). In DNA, the CDR3 is TGTGCCAGCAACCATCCGCCCACGGGGCAGTACGAGCAGTACTTC. Its translation: CASNHPPTGQYEQYF.

This clonotype was seen only a few times. The CDR3 reads CSAASGQHYNEQFF. The DNA for the CDR3 is TGCAGTGCTGCCTCGGGACAGCACTACAATGAGCAGTTCTTC. The chain recombines TRBV20-1 with TRBJ2-5, with 7 nucleotides matching TRBD1. The J call may not be correct, given that the DNA end is closer to TRBJ2-1. In germline, CDR1 is DFQATT, CDR2 SNEGSKA (reference sequence). The CDR3 totals 14 residues.

This clonotype was seen ten or more times. V gene TRBV5-6 combines with J gene TRBJ2-5; TRBD2 is a possible D gene (6 bases). CDR1 and CDR2 (germline): SGHDT, YYEEEE. The CDR3 sequence is 14 residues long. Deletions cut 4 bases from V and 4 bases from J, with 14 bases between. Here the CDR3 DNA reads TGTGCCAGCAGCCCCGGGCCCGGGGGAGAGACCCAGTACTTC. It codes for CASSPGPGGETQYF.

Only a few counts were recorded for this clonotype. V usage is TRBV7-2 and J usage is TRBJ1-1; D may be TRBD1 (6 bases). Germline values: CDR1 SGHTA, CDR2 FQGNSA. CDR3 length: 12 amino acids. V was pared by 11 bases and J by 0 bases, with 10 bases between. The chain's CDR3 is CAHRELNTEAFF. The CDR3 DNA reads as TGTGCCCACAGGGAGTTGAACACTGAAGCTTTCTTT. Filled out from reference TRBV7-2 and TRBJ1-1, the complete variable domain reads GAGVSQSPSNKVTEKGKDVELRCDPISGHTALYWYRQSLGQGLEFLIYFQGNSAPDKSGLPSDRFSAERTGGSVSTLTIQRTQQEDSAVYLCAHRELNTEAFFGQGTRLTVV.

This clonotype was seen a handful of times. The germline gene is not matched at one end of the junction; a read error may be the cause. This chain connects TRBV7-9 to TRBJ1-4; possibly TRBD1 for D (6 bases). The CDR3 covers 15 residues. The germline V gene has CDR1 SEHNR and CDR2 FQNEAQ (reference sequence). The CDR3 loop reads CASTKQGSTNEKLFF. The CDR3 nucleotides read TGCGCCAGCACTAAACAGGGTTCAACTAATGAAAAACTGTTTTTT.

As for this clonotype: A junction boundary mismatches the germline segment, possibly from a read error. The V gene is TRBV10-2, the J gene TRBJ1-5; 7 bases line up with TRBD1. Germline-derived CDR1 and CDR2 are WSHSY and SAAADI. This CDR3 contains 15 residues. CDR3 region: CASRGGTVGNQPQHF. As DNA, the CDR3 is TGCGCCAGCAGGGGCGGGACAGTAGGCAATCAGCCTCAGCATTTT.

The DNA for the CDR3 is TGTGCCAGCAGTTCAGAGGGGGTCCACAATGAGCAGTTCTTC. This gives the protein CASSSEGVHNEQFF. This chain joins TRBV6-6 and TRBJ2-1; perhaps TRBD1 as D (6 bases). Germline CDR1 is MNHNY and CDR2 is SVGAGI (reference sequence). The CDR3 extends over 14 amino acids. Trimming stripped 4 bases from V and 5 bases from J, with 12 bases between.

This clonotype was detected a few times. This chain uses TRBV9 with TRBJ1-2; D remains unclear. CDR1 SGDLS and CDR2 YYNGEE come from the germline V gene. Trimming left V 0 bases short and J 7 bases short, with 13 bases between. This CDR3 region has 14 residues. CDR3 loop: CASSVVGSELGYTF. The CDR3 DNA is TGTGCCAGCAGCGTAGTGGGGAGTGAACTTGGCTACACCTTC.

A few counts support this clonotype. The chain joins TRBV7-2 to TRBJ1-5; D unclear. V dropped 6 bases and J dropped 1 base, with 13 bases sitting between them. Germline lookup yields CDR1 SGHTA and CDR2 FQGNSA. The CDR3 contains 15 residues. CDR3 nucleotides: TGTGCCAGCAGTGCCATGGTGTTGAGCAATCAGCCCCAGCATTTT. The encoded protein is CASSAMVLSNQPQHF.

In this sample, this clonotype turned up a few times. The chain links TRBV20-1 to TRBJ2-3; D is possibly TRBD1 (6 bases). Germline lookup yields CDR1 DFQATT and CDR2 SNEGSKA (reference sequence). The CDR3 extends over 13 amino acids. Trimming removed 5 bases from V and 0 bases from J, with 9 bases in between. This CDR3 reads CSAWDTSTDTQYF. The CDR3 coding sequence is TGCAGTGCTTGGGACACCAGCACAGATACGCAGTATTTT.

The J gene is TRBJ2-6, the V gene TRBV12-3 or TRBV12-4, with 10 bases aligning to TRBD1. J was trimmed by 4 bases and V by 6 bases; bases with no gene match: 6. The CDR3 spans 16 residues. The CDR3 nucleotides are TGTGCCAGCAGCCGACAGGGGGCTGGGGGGGCCAACGTCCTGACTTTC. Translating gives CASSRQGAGGANVLTF.

A few counts support this clonotype. The chain links TRBV6-1 to TRBJ1-2; weak D call: TRBD1 (6 bases). CDR1 and CDR2 (germline): MNHNS, SASEGT. Trimming removed 0 bases from V and 4 bases from J, with 12 bases in between. CDR3 length: 15 amino acids. The CDR3 region is CASSEAGAGSYGYTF. CDR3 nucleotide sequence: TGTGCCAGCAGTGAAGCGGGGGCAGGGTCCTATGGCTACACCTTC.

V and J are TRBV10-3 and TRBJ2-4, with D unresolved. CDR3 length: 13 residues. Deletions cut 0 bases from V and 9 bases from J, with 9 bases between. Per germline, CDR1 ENHRY and CDR2 SYGVKD. The CDR3 nucleotides read TGTGCCATCAGTGAGTCGACGGAAGGCATTCAGTACTTC. This gives the protein CAISESTEGIQYF.

This clonotype was counted only a few times. The CDR3 carries no conserved terminal phenylalanine or tryptophan, so it likely arises from a read error. The CDR3 bases are TGCAGTGCTAGCCCTACAAAGATAGCCCAGGCTGGAAACACCATATATCTT. Translated: CSASPTKIAQAGNTIYL. The V gene is TRBV20-1, the J gene TRBJ1-3, with no clear D. This CDR3 comprises 17 residues. V lost 3 bases, J lost 2 bases, and 20 bases lay in between. Germline values: CDR1 DFQATT, CDR2 SNEGSKA (reference sequence).

This chain joins TRBV10-1 and TRBJ2-5; 11 bases are shared with TRBD2. The tail of the sequence fits TRBJ2-1 better, so the J call may be wrong. The germline V gene encodes CDR1 WNHNN and CDR2 SYGVQD (reference sequence). The CDR3 loop spans 15 amino acids. CDR3: CASSDSSGGRAEQFF. In DNA form, the CDR3 reads TGCGCCAGCAGTGATTCTAGCGGGGGGAGAGCTGAGCAGTTCTTC.

This clonotype was counted only a few times. The chain combines TRBV21-1 with TRBJ2-5; the DNA was not compared with TRBD1, the D call given in the table. The DNA matches TRBJ2-7 better at its end, which makes the J call doubtful. TRBV21-1 is a known pseudogene. The CDR3 loop spans 17 amino acids. The CDR3 protein is CASSKSSVESPYYEQYF. CDR3 coding DNA: TGTGCCAGCAGCAAAAGTTCAGTGGAATCGCCCTACTACGAGCAGTACTTC.

This rearrangement joins TRBV29-1 to TRBJ1-1; D call uncertain. V gave up 3 bases and J gave up 10 bases, with 9 bases separating them. This CDR3 contains 10 residues. Looked up from germline, CDR1 is SQVTM and CDR2 is ANQGSEA. The CDR3 region is CSVESPLAFF. In DNA form, the CDR3 reads TGCAGCGTTGAGTCTCCTCTAGCTTTCTTT.

This clonotype appeared a few times. The chain links TRBV25-1 to TRBJ2-7; TRBD2 agrees at 7 bases. V shed 3 bases and J 8 bases; nucleotides not matched to a gene: 4. The CDR3 is 12 residues long. Germline V gene lookup returns CDR1 MGHDK and CDR2 SYGVNS. The DNA for the CDR3 is TGTGCCAGCAGTGAGTCTAGCGGCAAGCAGTACTTC. This sequence encodes CASSESSGKQYF.

This clonotype came up a few times. This chain links TRBV4-1 with TRBJ1-2; unclear D gene. Looked up from germline, CDR1 is MGHRA and CDR2 is YSYEKL. The CDR3 contains 15 residues. Trimming pared 0 bases from V and 5 bases from J, leaving 13 bases between. This CDR3 is CASSQDGTSDYGYTF. The CDR3 nucleotides read TGCGCCAGCAGCCAAGACGGCACCTCCGATTATGGCTACACCTTC.

This clonotype was counted a single time. The genes are TRBV5-6 and TRBJ2-5; 10 nucleotides match TRBD2. Germline assignment: CDR1 SGHDT and CDR2 YYEEEE. With V trimmed by 1 base and J by 11 bases, 17 bases remained unmatched. This CDR3 has 17 amino acids. The CDR3 sequence is CASSLWGGGLAPSQQYF. Here the CDR3 DNA reads TGTGCCAGCAGCTTGTGGGGTGGGGGACTAGCGCCCTCTCAACAGTACTTC.

This clonotype was picked up a small number of times. The chain carries TRBV12-5 and TRBJ1-2, with D possibly being TRBD1 (5 bases). This CDR3 comprises 14 residues. Germline CDR1 LGHNT, CDR2 FRNRAP. Between the trimmed V and J ends, which lost 2 bases and 6 bases, there was a span of 13 bases. CDR3 in amino acids: CASGLTPGNHGYTF. The CDR3 nucleotides are TGTGCTAGTGGTTTGACCCCAGGGAACCATGGCTACACCTTC. Complete variable domain (other parts from reference TRBV12-5 and TRBJ1-2): DARVTQTPRHKVTEMGQEVTMRCQPILGHNTVFWYRQTMMQGLELLAYFRNRAPLDDSGMPKDRFSAEMPDATLATLKIQPSEPRDSAVYFCASGLTPGNHGYTFGSGTRLTVV.

This clonotype was counted once. The V call is TRBV28, the J call TRBJ1-6, with D possibly matching TRBD1 (5 bases). The CDR3 totals 14 residues. The V end lost 2 bases, the J end lost 9 bases, and 11 bases lay between the germline ends. Per the germline V gene, CDR1 is MDHEN and CDR2 is SYDVKM. The CDR3, as DNA: TGTGCCAGCAGTTTACCCTCGGGGGGTTCACCCCTCCACTTT. As protein: CASSLPSGGSPLHF. Full variable domain (outside the CDR3, taken from reference TRBV28 and TRBJ1-6): DVKVTQSSRYLVKRTGEKVFLECVQDMDHENMFWYRQDPGLGLRLIYFSYDVKMKEKGDIPEGYSVSREKKERFSLILESASTNQTSMYLCASSLPSGGSPLHFGNGTRLTVT.

The chain links TRBV6-2 or TRBV6-3 to TRBJ1-5; 11 positions match TRBD1. J was trimmed by 1 base and V by 2 bases; bases with no gene match: 1. Per the germline V gene, CDR1 is MNHEY and CDR2 is SVGEGT. This CDR3 region has 16 residues. Written as DNA, the CDR3 is TGTGCCAGCAGTTACCGGACAGGGGGCAGCAATCAGCCCCAGCATTTT. Its protein product is CASSYRTGGSNQPQHF.